The rows below give T cell receptor beta chains drawn from one sample of a study of monozygotic twins with inflammatory bowel disease. TCRdb reanalyzed the 5' RACE reads, giving one entry per CDR3 protein sequence and no DNA. Here the sample table reports 350,000 to 400,000 distinct CDR3 sequences. The specimen was blood. These receptors came from a human donor with ulcerative colitis or Crohn's disease, or a healthy co-twin of an affected twin (not recorded which). Each CDR3 is given with its conserved first and last residue.

CDR3 length	V gene	J gene	CDR3 protein
15	TRBV4-1	TRBJ2-2	CASSQENRRSGELFF
14	TRBV19	TRBJ2-1	CASSIAIGGVEQFF
16	TRBV4-3	TRBJ2-7	CASSQEIGPYTYEQYF
14	TRBV20-1	TRBJ2-2	CSARDLLSTGELFF
19	TRBV20-1	TRBJ2-4	CSASSDYLSGGLVGNIQYF
14	TRBV20-1	TRBJ1-5	CSARAGTNAQPQHF
15	TRBV18	TRBJ2-3	CASSPGIRNTDTQYF
18	TRBV20-1	TRBJ1-6	CSARDSRDPSSYNSPLHF
19	TRBV11-2	TRBJ2-4	CASSSSTGTSGPYQYIQYF
17	TRBV5-5	TRBJ2-2	CASTPPGTVTNTGELFF
13	TRBV29-1	TRBJ1-2	CSVGQIPNYGYTF
12	TRBV11-2	TRBJ1-2	CASSFPLRGYTF
15	TRBV19	TRBJ2-3	CASKVRRWNTDTQYF
15	TRBV7-2	TRBJ1-2	CASSLGPREDYGYTF
16	TRBV12-3/TRBV12-4	TRBJ2-1	CASSIFRGGALGEQFF
19	TRBV29-1	TRBJ2-3	CSVDDSWGLAGPAPDTQYF
18	TRBV11-2	TRBJ2-3	CASTSMGLAGGRADTQYF
16	TRBV11-1	TRBJ2-7	CASSLATGTVSYEQYF
16	TRBV9	TRBJ2-1	CASSVRSYRGDNEQFF
13	TRBV9	TRBJ2-3	CASSRQATDTQYF
17	TRBV7-2	TRBJ2-2	CASSSRTSGGLVGELFF
16	TRBV7-8	TRBJ2-7	CASSLAGGLGGYEQYF
15	TRBV12-3/TRBV12-4	TRBJ2-3	CASSFQGTDTDTQYF
13	TRBV20-1	TRBJ2-7	CSALRGPYYEQYF
17	TRBV4-1	TRBJ2-7	CASSQAQNGGKRYEQYF
15	TRBV7-6	TRBJ2-1	CASSPASGGVNEQFF
15	TRBV7-2	TRBJ1-4	CASSVDRATNEKLFF
19	TRBV3-1	TRBJ2-2	CASSRITVTGDSTTGELFF
11	TRBV20-1	TRBJ1-5	CSAIGNQPQHF